This TCR beta chain was sequenced in a study of blood T cell repertoires in COVID-19. Study-level background: COVID-19 samples from acute and convalescent phases originated in the United States, Italy and Spain. T cells, B-cell-depleted T cells, or PBMCs provided the cDNA or gDNA that served as material.

CDR3 length: 13 amino acids. CDR1 and CDR2 from the germline V gene are SGDLS and YYNGEE. Trimming pared 3 bases from V and 9 bases from J, leaving 10 bases between. Authors' analysis steps: Reference gene primer amplification gave nucleated cell count estimates. Clones were read by immunoSEQ multiplex PCR, and TCRdb kept only the in-frame ones, dropping some. That table supplies the V and J calls and clone size; D and trimming were determined from the DNA. The top ten hold over 7% of the sample, which has about 200,000 clones, 80% seen once. J is TRBJ1-6 and V is TRBV9, with unresolved D. The specimen was peripheral blood. The receptor was derived from a woman in her seventies with acute or convalescent COVID-19. CDR3 coding DNA: TGTGCCAGCAGCGGGATGGCGGGTTCACCCCTCCACTTT. Translated, it gives CASSGMAGSPLHF.